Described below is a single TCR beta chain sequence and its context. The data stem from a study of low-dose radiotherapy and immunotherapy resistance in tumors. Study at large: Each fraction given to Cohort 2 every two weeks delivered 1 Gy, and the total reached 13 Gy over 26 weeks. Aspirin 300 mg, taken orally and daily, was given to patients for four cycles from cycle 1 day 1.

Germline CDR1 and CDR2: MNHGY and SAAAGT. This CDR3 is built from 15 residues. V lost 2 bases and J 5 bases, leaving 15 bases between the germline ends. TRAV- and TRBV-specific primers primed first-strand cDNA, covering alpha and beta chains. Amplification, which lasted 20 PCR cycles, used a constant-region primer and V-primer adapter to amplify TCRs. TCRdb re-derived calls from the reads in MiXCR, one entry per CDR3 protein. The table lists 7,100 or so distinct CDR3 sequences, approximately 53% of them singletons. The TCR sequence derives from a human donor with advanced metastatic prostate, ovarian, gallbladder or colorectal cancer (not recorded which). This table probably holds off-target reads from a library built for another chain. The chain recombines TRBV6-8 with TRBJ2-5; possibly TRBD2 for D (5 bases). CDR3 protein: CASSYTGNGGETQYF. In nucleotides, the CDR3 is TGTGCCAGCAGTTACACCGGGAACGGCGGGGAGACCCAGTACTTC.